One sample yielded the 24 T cell receptor beta chains listed below, sequenced in a study of OX40 agonist ivuxolimab in advanced cancers. Clones were read by immunoSEQ multiplex PCR, and TCRdb kept only the in-frame ones, dropping some. The sample shows roughly 90,000 clones, around 85% of them seen only once. The input for sequencing was CD4+ or CD8+ T cells sorted from blood, taken in a trial of the OX40 agonist ivuxolimab. The receptors were sampled from an adult with an advanced solid tumor such as melanoma, head and neck, liver or kidney cancer.

The chain recombines TRBV14 with TRBJ2-7; 10 nucleotides agree with TRBD1. The V gene end was trimmed by 0 bases and the J gene end by 3 bases; junction bases not matched to a gene: 17. The CDR3 length is 20 residues. Germline assignment: CDR1 SGHDN and CDR2 FVKESK. CDR3 sequence reads: CASSQDPHRPRGQGIYEQYF. The CDR3 DNA reads TGTGCCAGCAGCCAAGATCCTCACAGACCCCGGGGACAGGGGATCTACGAGCAGTACTTC.

V is TRBV5-6 and J is TRBJ2-1, with D unclear. This CDR3 is built from 14 residues. Germline V gene sequence: CDR1 SGHDT, CDR2 YYEEEE. The V end lost 1 base, the J end lost 1 base, and 6 bases lay between the germline ends. The CDR3 nucleotides read TGTGCCAGCAGCTTGCCGCAATCCTACAATGAGCAGTTCTTC. Its translation is CASSLPQSYNEQFF.

V is TRBV5-8 and J is TRBJ2-5; D is unclear. The CDR3 sequence is 15 residues long. Germline assignment: CDR1 SGHTS and CDR2 YDEGEE. Trimming removed 3 bases at V and 3 bases at J, with 15 bases between. DNA for the CDR3: TGTGCCAGCAGCTACAGACGGGCCGATAAAGAGACCCAGTACTTC. Translation gives CASSYRRADKETQYF. Supplemented by reference TRBV5-8 and TRBJ2-5, the full variable domain reads EAGVTQSPTHLIKTRGQQATLRCSPISGHTSVYWYQQALGLGLQFLLWYDEGEERNRGNFPPRFSGRQFPNYSSELNVNALELEDSALYLCASSYRRADKETQYFGPGTRLLVL.

The rearrangement uses TRBV7-8 and TRBJ1-2, with 7 nucleotides matching TRBD1. The CDR3 covers 14 residues. V shed 0 bases and J 8 bases; nucleotides not matched to a gene: 6. Germline CDR1 SGHVS, CDR2 FQNEAQ. In DNA form, the CDR3 reads TGTGCCAGCAGCTTAGCGACAGGGTTTCTAGGCTACACCTTC. Amino acids: CASSLATGFLGYTF.

V usage is TRBV5-6 and J usage is TRBJ1-2, with TRBD1 matching over 8 bases. CDR3 length equals 14 residues. Trimming cost V 0 bases and J 8 bases; bases outside gene matches: 6. From germline, CDR1 is SGHDT and CDR2 YYEEEE. The CDR3 sequence is CASSLDQGAGGYTF. CDR3 DNA: TGTGCCAGCAGCTTGGACCAGGGGGCAGGAGGCTACACCTTC.

The V and J genes are TRBV6-4 and TRBJ2-1, with 10 bases lining up with TRBD2. The CDR3 loop spans 15 amino acids. V lost 5 bases and J lost 8; bases outside the gene matches: 9. CDR1 and CDR2 (germline): MRHNA, SNTAGT. CDR3 DNA: TGTGCCAGCAGTCGGGGCAGCGGGGGGGCCTATGAGCAGTTCTTC. Translated, it gives CASSRGSGGAYEQFF.

The chain links TRBV27 to TRBJ1-1; D call uncertain. CDR3 length: 12 residues. V was trimmed by 5 bases and J by 0 bases, leaving 4 bases between them. Germline CDR1 is MNHEY and CDR2 is SMNVEV (reference sequence). DNA for the CDR3: TGTGCCAGCAGTGGGATGAACACTGAAGCTTTCTTT. It yields the protein CASSGMNTEAFF.

V gene TRBV7-2 combines with J gene TRBJ1-1; TRBD1 might be the D (5 bases). The CDR3 consists of 13 residues. The V gene's germline CDR1 is SGHTA and CDR2 FQGNSA. Deletions cut 5 bases from V and 0 bases from J, with 7 bases between. This chain's CDR3 is CASSPTVNTEAFF. The CDR3 bases are TGTGCCAGCAGCCCGACAGTGAACACTGAAGCTTTCTTT.

The chain carries TRBV28 and TRBJ1-2, with D possibly TRBD1 on 5 matching bases. Germline CDR1 is MDHEN and CDR2 is SYDVKM. The CDR3 is 13 residues long. The V end lost 6 bases, the J end lost 8 bases, and 16 bases lay between the germline ends. The CDR3 DNA reads as TGTGCCAGCAGCCCCGTGGGGGTAGGGGGCTACACCTTC. As protein: CASSPVGVGGYTF.

The genes are TRBV5-6 and TRBJ2-5; D remains unclear. Germline V gives CDR1 SGHDT, CDR2 YYEEEE. CDR3 length equals 12 residues. V lost 4 bases to trimming and J lost 2 bases, with 6 bases between them. The DNA of the CDR3 is TGTGCCAGCAGCCTAAAACAAGAGACCCAGTACTTC. Encoded protein: CASSLKQETQYF.

The V and J genes are TRBV28 and TRBJ2-6; no reliable D call. Germline assignment: CDR1 MDHEN and CDR2 SYDVKM. Trimming took 10 bases from V and 4 from J, leaving 11 bases between them. The length of the CDR3 is 13 residues. As DNA, the CDR3 is TGTGCCACGGTAGCATCGGGGGCCAACGTCCTGACTTTC. It specifies CATVASGANVLTF. Full variable domain (rest looked up from reference TRBV28 and TRBJ2-6): DVKVTQSSRYLVKRTGEKVFLECVQDMDHENMFWYRQDPGLGLRLIYFSYDVKMKEKGDIPEGYSVSREKKERFSLILESASTNQTSMYLCATVASGANVLTFGAGSRLTVL.

The V call is TRBV4-1, the J call TRBJ2-1, with 7 positions matching TRBD2. Germline trimming cut 3 bases from V and 5 bases from J; bases unmatched to any gene: 7. CDR3 length: 15 residues. Germline CDR1 MGHRA, CDR2 YSYEKL. Here the CDR3 DNA reads TGCGCCAGCAGCCAGCAAGGGCTAGCGGACAATGAGCAGTTCTTC. This codes for CASSQQGLADNEQFF.

The rearrangement uses TRBV11-1 and TRBJ1-6, with D possibly being TRBD1 (6 bases). The CDR3 is 15 residues long. Trimming left V 5 bases short and J 7 bases short, with 15 bases between. Per the germline V gene, CDR1 is SGHAT and CDR2 is FQDESV (reference sequence). CDR3 in DNA: TGTGCCAGCAGCCCAGCACAGGGTGGGAATTCACCCCTCCACTTT. This sequence encodes CASSPAQGGNSPLHF.

The rearrangement links TRBV7-2 to TRBJ1-6; no definite D call. Germline CDR1 is SGHTA and CDR2 is FQGNSA. The length of the CDR3 is 14 residues. The V gene lost 5 bases and the J gene lost 9 bases, with 14 bases spanning the gap. CDR3 nucleotide sequence: TGTGCCAGCAGCATTAGCGTTCGGAGTTCACCCCTCCACTTT. It translates to CASSISVRSSPLHF.

This sequence joins TRBV5-1 and TRBJ2-7; D call uncertain. V lost 1 base, J lost 0 bases, and 17 bases lay in between. The CDR3 length is 17 residues. The germline V gene has CDR1 SGHRS and CDR2 YFSETQ. CDR3 nucleotide sequence: TGCGCCAGCAGCTTGTTGCGGCCAGGCCTAAGCTCCTACGAGCAGTACTTC. Translating gives CASSLLRPGLSSYEQYF.

CDR3: CASSPQTGAYNSPLHF. The DNA for the CDR3 is TGCGCCAGCAGCCCCCAGACAGGTGCCTATAATTCACCCCTCCACTTT. The J gene is TRBJ1-6, the V gene TRBV5-1, with D tentatively TRBD1 (6 bases). The V gene lost 4 bases and the J gene lost 2 bases, with 13 bases spanning the gap. Germline V gene data show CDR1 as SGHRS and CDR2 as YFSETQ. CDR3 length: 16 amino acids.

The chain recombines TRBV7-9 with TRBJ1-1; D is unclear. The germline CDR1 and CDR2 sequences are SEHNR and FQNEAQ (reference sequence). V was trimmed by 1 base and J by 0 bases, leaving 6 bases between them. CDR3 length: 14 amino acids. The CDR3 region has the DNA TGTGCCAGCAGCTTAGGAGGATTGAACACTGAAGCTTTCTTT. As protein: CASSLGGLNTEAFF.

The gene calls are TRBV15 and TRBJ1-2; D gene unclear. Between the trimmed V and J ends, which lost 0 bases and 0 bases, there was a span of 11 bases. Germline-derived CDR1 and CDR2 are LNHNV and YYDKDF (reference sequence). This CDR3 spans 16 amino acids. The CDR3 here is CATSRERAAANYGYTF. In nucleotides, the CDR3 is TGTGCCACCAGCAGAGAGAGGGCAGCCGCTAACTATGGCTACACCTTC.

This clone was detected once. This rearrangement joins TRBV5-6 to TRBJ2-3, with D possibly TRBD2 on 6 matching bases. Trimming stripped 4 bases from V and 6 bases from J, with 21 bases between. Germline CDR1 SGHDT, CDR2 YYEEEE. The CDR3 consists of 16 residues. The CDR3 DNA reads TGTGCCAGCAGCGTCCAACTGGTGGGGGGTTCTGATACGCAGTATTTT. This codes for CASSVQLVGGSDTQYF.

The gene calls are TRBV19 and TRBJ1-5; D remains unclear. V lost 3 bases, J lost 0 bases, and 6 bases lay in between. Germline CDR1 and CDR2: LNHDA and SQIVND (reference sequence). The CDR3 extends over 14 amino acids. CDR3 region: CASSMPYSNQPQHF. The CDR3 region has the DNA TGTGCCAGTAGTATGCCGTATAGCAATCAGCCCCAGCATTTT.

In the case of this clone: Other DNA sequences in the sample encode the same CDR3. The chain joins TRBV2 to TRBJ2-6; D gene ambiguous. V was shortened by 3 bases and J by 0 bases, with 0 bases between the two germline ends. This CDR3 region has 13 residues. From germline, CDR1 is SNHLY and CDR2 FYNNEI. This chain's CDR3 is CASSDSGANVLTF. CDR3 in DNA: TGTGCCAGCAGTGACTCTGGGGCCAACGTCCTGACTTTC. Full variable domain (rest looked up from reference TRBV2 and TRBJ2-6): EPEVTQTPSHQVTQMGQEVILRCVPISNHLYFYWYRQILGQKVEFLVSFYNNEISEKSEIFDDQFSVERPDGSNFTLKIRSTKLEDSAMYFCASSDSGANVLTFGAGSRLTVL.

The chain joins TRBV6-5 to TRBJ1-1; 9 nucleotides agree with TRBD1. The CDR3 is 15 residues long. The junction had 3 bases not matched to a gene; V was cut back by 0 bases and J by 4 bases. Germline CDR1 and CDR2: MNHEY and SVGAGI. The CDR3 DNA reads TGTGCCAGCAGTTACTCGACGGACAGGGGCACTGAAGCTTTCTTT. Translated: CASSYSTDRGTEAFF.

V gene TRBV5-1 combines with J gene TRBJ2-3; D perhaps matches TRBD2 (5 bases). V gave up 0 bases and J gave up 2 bases, with 7 bases separating them. The CDR3 is 14 amino acids. Germline assignment: CDR1 SGHRS and CDR2 YFSETQ. CDR3: CASSLGTSTDTQYF. The DNA for the CDR3 is TGCGCCAGCAGCTTGGGGACTTCCACAGATACGCAGTATTTT.

V usage is TRBV5-1 and J usage is TRBJ1-5, with D tentatively TRBD1 (5 bases). Trimming pared 0 bases from V and 2 bases from J, leaving 9 bases between. This CDR3 has 15 residues. Per germline, CDR1 SGHRS and CDR2 YFSETQ. In nucleotides, the CDR3 is TGCGCCAGCAGCTTGGGAGGGGAAGGCAATCAGCCCCAGCATTTT. It yields the protein CASSLGGEGNQPQHF.